This T cell receptor (beta chain) was sequenced during a study of T cell clonotyping in hematopoietic cell transplantation. Study results and caveats: After transplant, recipient diversity fell while pathologically expanded clonotypes grew through day 180.

The table came from immunoSEQ multiplex PCR; TCRdb's copy has only in-frame clones and leaves some out. Of tens of thousands of clones in the sample, 95% are singletons; the top ten hold 0.85% to 1%. Germline V CDR1 and CDR2: SGDLS, YYNGEE. The CDR3 length is 15 residues. V was shortened by 0 bases and J by 0 bases, with 10 bases between the two germline ends. Concerning this clone: What it recognizes is unknown.

The clonotype originates from a man in his thirties or forties in good health. Some clones in this sample may be carry-over from other donors' samples. The chain uses TRBV9 and TRBJ2-7; either TRBD1 or TRBD2 may fit D (6 bases each). Sequenced sample: peripheral blood mononuclear cells. In DNA form, the CDR3 reads TGTGCCAGCAGCGTAGGGGGGGACACCTCCTACGAGCAGTACTTC. This codes for CASSVGGDTSYEQYF. Filled out from reference TRBV9 and TRBJ2-7, the complete variable domain reads DSGVTQTPKHLITATGQRVTLRCSPRSGDLSVYWYQQSLDQGLQFLIQYYNGEERAKGNILERFSAQQFPDLHSELNLSSLELGDSALYFCASSVGGDTSYEQYFGPGTRLTVT.